What follows are 10 T cell receptor beta chains derived from one specimen sequenced in a study of T-cell reconstitution after alpha-beta-depleted transplantation in children. A TCRbeta library incorporating unique molecular identifiers was prepared. TCRdb reanalysed the PCR reads using MiXCR and keeps one entry per CDR3 protein. The table lists about 200,000 distinct CDR3 sequences, 5.5% to 7% of them singletons. This sample comprised PBMCs, obtained before TCRalphabeta/CD19-depleted stem cell transplant. These TCRs come from a boy younger than 10 with acute lymphoblastic leukemia, due to receive a stem cell transplant.

This rearrangement joins TRBV15 to TRBJ2-3, with a tentative D call TRBD1 (6 bases). The germline gives CDR1 LNHNV, CDR2 YYDKDF (reference sequence). The CDR3 loop spans 16 amino acids. Trimming removed 4 bases at V and 2 bases at J, with 16 bases between. The CDR3 bases are TGTGCCACCAGCACTAGGGGGAAACTCCCCACAGATACGCAGTATTTT. It codes for CATSTRGKLPTDTQYF.

This clonotype was seen repeatedly, ten times or more. This rearrangement joins TRBV20-1 to TRBJ2-5; the D is unclear. The CDR3 sequence is 13 residues long. CDR1 is DFQATT and CDR2 is SNEGSKA in the germline V gene (reference sequence). Trimming shortened V by 3 bases and J by 4 bases, and 12 bases separated the two germline ends. CDR3 coding DNA: TGCAGTGCTAGGGCCCAAAGCTTAGAGACCCAGTACTTC. Translating it yields CSARAQSLETQYF.

Ten or more counts support this clonotype. This chain connects TRBV11-2 to TRBJ2-1; D unclear. The V gene's germline CDR1 is SGHAT and CDR2 FQNNGV. The CDR3 runs 14 residues. The V end was cut by 0 bases, the J end by 3 bases, with 6 bases between. The CDR3 nucleotides are TGTGCCAGCAGCTTAGAAGGAGACTACAATGAGCAGTTCTTC. Translating gives CASSLEGDYNEQFF.

This clonotype has a handful of counts. This chain uses TRBV20-1 with TRBJ1-2; TRBD1 agrees at 8 bases. Trimming removed 0 bases from V and 8 bases from J; junction bases left unmatched: 8. CDR1 is DFQATT, CDR2 SNEGSKA, per germline (reference sequence). The CDR3 is made up of 14 amino acids. DNA for the CDR3: TGCAGTGCTAGAGACCCAGGGGGCGCGGGAGGCTACACCTTC. The encoded protein is CSARDPGGAGGYTF.

This clonotype occurred many times. V is TRBV7-8 and J is TRBJ2-7, with 9 bases matching TRBD1. Germline loops: CDR1 SGHVS, CDR2 FQNEAQ. V shed 8 bases and J 2 bases; nucleotides not matched to a gene: 4. The CDR3 is made up of 13 amino acids. DNA of the CDR3: TGTGCCAGCGCGGGACAGGGAGCCTACGAGCAGTACTTC. Protein product: CASAGQGAYEQYF.

This clonotype was observed at least ten times. The J gene is TRBJ2-2, the V gene TRBV25-1, with D possibly called TRBD1 or TRBD2 (6 bases each). The CDR3 extends over 16 amino acids. V was clipped by 7 bases and J by 1 base, with 16 bases between them. Per the germline V gene, CDR1 is MGHDK and CDR2 is SYGVNS. CDR3 in amino acids: CASISTGRGNTGELFF. CDR3 in DNA: TGTGCCAGCATCAGTACAGGGCGGGGGAACACCGGGGAGCTGTTTTTT.

A few counts support this clonotype. Here the CDR3 reads CASSLRSDRILETQYF. CDR3 DNA sequence: TGTGCCAGCAGCTTAAGATCGGACAGAATCCTAGAGACCCAGTACTTC. The genes are TRBV7-2 and TRBJ2-5; maybe TRBD1 (6 bases). Germline loops: CDR1 SGHTA, CDR2 FQGNSA. Trimming shortened V by 2 bases and J by 4 bases, and 17 bases separated the two germline ends. The CDR3 runs 16 residues.

This clonotype was seen a handful of times. The chain employs TRBV12-3 or TRBV12-4 and TRBJ1-5; tentative D call: TRBD1 (5 bases). Trimming shortened V by 5 bases and J by 4 bases, and 9 bases separated the two germline ends. The CDR3 totals 13 residues. The CDR3 loop is CASSGTENQPQHF. The CDR3 DNA reads as TGTGCCAGCAGTGGGACGGAAAATCAGCCCCAGCATTTT.

This clonotype was seen at least ten times. V is TRBV9 and J is TRBJ1-5; the D gene is possibly TRBD1 (6 bases). The germline V and J ends were trimmed by 3 bases and 4 bases, with 14 bases remaining between them. In germline, CDR1 is SGDLS, CDR2 YYNGEE. The CDR3 runs to 15 residues. DNA of the CDR3: TGTGCCAGCAGCGCCGAAGGGGGGGCGAATCAGCCCCAGCATTTT. Its translation is CASSAEGGANQPQHF.

This clonotype was counted a few times. V gene TRBV12-3 or TRBV12-4 combines with J gene TRBJ2-1; 7 bases agree with TRBD2. CDR3 length equals 14 residues. The V segment lost 5 bases and the J segment 7 bases; nucleotides outside the gene matches: 8. The chain's CDR3 is CASSLRLGGNEQFF. The CDR3 region has the DNA TGTGCCAGCAGTCTGCGACTGGGGGGGAATGAGCAGTTCTTC.